The TCR beta chain under discussion was sequenced for a study of T cell repertoires in cytomegalovirus infection. Study context: An indication of both CMV infection and matching HLA type came from public TCR beta signatures.

V was pared by 6 bases and J by 8 bases, with 17 bases of the junction left unmatched. Per germline, CDR1 MNHNY and CDR2 SVGAGI (reference sequence). CDR3 length equals 16 residues. In regard to this clonotype: Since a much larger clone is just one base distant, this may be a read error.

TCRdb itself ran the reads through MiXCR, one entry per CDR3 protein. The sample holds around 330,000 distinct CDR3 sequences, 15% to 20% seen once. This clonotype originated in a human donor in good health (CMV status not recorded). Some clones in this sample may be carry-over from other donors' samples. Sequencing was performed on PBMCs. The chain joins TRBV6-6 to TRBJ2-3; 7 nucleotides agree with TRBD1. The CDR3 region is CASRDNTGVAAGTQYF. CDR3 DNA sequence: TGTGCCAGCAGGGACAATACAGGGGTGGCGGCAGGTACGCAGTATTTT.